This TCR beta chain originates from a study of PD-1 blockade in mismatch repair-deficient tumors. Whole-study context: Patients had over ten mismatch repair-deficient cancer types and were previously treated and progressing. Study-level points and caveats: After pembrolizumab, tumor-resident clones rose rapidly, then generally contracted before radiologic responses.

A few pembrolizumab responders had their TCRs sequenced. On this clone: Its antigen is not known.

Germline loops: CDR1 SGHAT, CDR2 FQNNGV. V was shortened by 1 base and J by 8 bases, with 9 bases between the two germline ends. The CDR3 sequence is 14 residues long. This table comes from immunoSEQ multiplex PCR, and its TCRdb copy is limited to in-frame clones, with some not included. The profile shows under 15,000 clones, 80% to 90% of them singletons. This sequence was found in an adult with mismatch repair-deficient cancer. This chain joins TRBV11-2 and TRBJ1-6; a possible D gene is TRBD1 (6 bases). This specimen consisted of PBMCs, obtained approximately 15 weeks after starting pembrolizumab. The CDR3 DNA sequence: TGTGCCAGCAGCTTAGTTGCAGGGGATTCACCCCTCCACTTT. Protein sequence: CASSLVAGDSPLHF. Drawing the rest from reference TRBV11-2 and TRBJ1-6, the complete variable domain is EAGVAQSPRYKIIEKRQSVAFWCNPISGHATLYWYQQILGQGPKLLIQFQNNGVVDDSQLPKDRFSAERLKGVDSTLKIQPAKLEDSAVYLCASSLVAGDSPLHFGNGTRLTVT.